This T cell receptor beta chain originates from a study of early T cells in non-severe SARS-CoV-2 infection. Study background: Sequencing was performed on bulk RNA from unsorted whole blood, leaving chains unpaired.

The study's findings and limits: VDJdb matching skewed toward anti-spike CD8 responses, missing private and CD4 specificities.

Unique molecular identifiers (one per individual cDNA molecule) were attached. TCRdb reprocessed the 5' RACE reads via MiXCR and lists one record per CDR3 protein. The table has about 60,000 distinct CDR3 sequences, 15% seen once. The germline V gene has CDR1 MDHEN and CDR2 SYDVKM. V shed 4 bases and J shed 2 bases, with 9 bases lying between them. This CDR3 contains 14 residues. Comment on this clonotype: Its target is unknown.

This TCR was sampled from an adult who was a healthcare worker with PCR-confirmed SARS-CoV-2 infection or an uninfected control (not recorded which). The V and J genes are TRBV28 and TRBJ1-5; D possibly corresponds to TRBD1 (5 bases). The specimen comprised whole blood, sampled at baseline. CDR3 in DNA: TGTGCCAGCAGTTCGTGGGACGGCAATCAGCCCCAGCATTTT. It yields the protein CASSSWDGNQPQHF.